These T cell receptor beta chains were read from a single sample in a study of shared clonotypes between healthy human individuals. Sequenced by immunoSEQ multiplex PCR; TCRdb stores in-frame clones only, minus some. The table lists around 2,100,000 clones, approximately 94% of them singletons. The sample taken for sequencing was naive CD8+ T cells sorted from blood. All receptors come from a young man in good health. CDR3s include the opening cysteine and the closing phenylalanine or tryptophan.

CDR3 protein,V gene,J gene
CASSFVREPLDQAFF,TRBV28,TRBJ1-1
CASSLPDSGNTIYF,TRBV7-9,TRBJ1-3
CASSVGDFHNEQFF,TRBV9,TRBJ2-1
CASSVWIGDIQYF,TRBV9,TRBJ2-4
CASTPWASGFYEQYF,TRBV6-6,TRBJ2-7
CAWSFGAGEKLFF,TRBV30,TRBJ1-4
CASSPTGPHLEQYF,TRBV9,TRBJ2-7
CAWSVGGRTEAFF,TRBV30,TRBJ1-1
CASSLMDQGGNSPLHF,TRBV7-9,TRBJ1-6
CATSGDRRKSTDTQYF,TRBV10-2,TRBJ2-3
CASSLMSLQGASYEQYF,TRBV5-1,TRBJ2-7
CAWSGSVFSGNTIYF,TRBV30,TRBJ1-3
CASSYRGGGYEQYF,TRBV27,TRBJ2-7
CASSDWRGTQYF,TRBV25-1,TRBJ2-3
CASSRGSGDTQYF,TRBV5-6,TRBJ2-3
CASSQVFSPYNEQFF,TRBV14,TRBJ2-1
CASSSSTGVVQPQHF,TRBV28,TRBJ1-5
CASSLLAVPSTDTQYF,TRBV5-6,TRBJ2-3
CASSLWDISGNTIYF,TRBV11-2,TRBJ1-3
CASSYAGENTEAFF,TRBV6-5,TRBJ1-1
CASSDPYYEQYF,TRBV6-1,TRBJ2-7
CASSYRMNYEQYF,TRBV27,TRBJ2-7
CASSEGLAGQYRGHEQFF,TRBV6-1,TRBJ2-1
CASSGGGGDTQYF,TRBV9,TRBJ2-3
CASSLAGHYEQYF,TRBV7-9,TRBJ2-7
CASSPAAIPSTDTQYF,TRBV9,TRBJ2-3
CASSRREEYNEQFF,TRBV9,TRBJ2-1
CASSPLNTGELFF,TRBV27,TRBJ2-2
CAIREGDESGNTIYF,TRBV10-3,TRBJ1-3
CASSQESLAQETQYF,TRBV4-2,TRBJ2-5
CATSEGQTYEQYF,TRBV15,TRBJ2-7
CAWSVGQGDQPQHF,TRBV30,TRBJ1-5
CASSIGMITEAFF,TRBV19,TRBJ1-1
CASSEAGDGYEQYF,TRBV2,TRBJ2-7
CASSSRGAPYEQYF,TRBV7-9,TRBJ2-7
CASSVLAGQGNTGELFF,TRBV9,TRBJ2-2
CASQARDSSFFTGELFF,TRBV5-4,TRBJ2-2
CASSVEIRDYEQYF,TRBV9,TRBJ2-7
CAWSLGSGASGEQFF,TRBV30,TRBJ2-1
CSVAKENTEAFF,TRBV29-1,TRBJ1-1
CASSLGSGSSYEQYF,TRBV5-1,TRBJ2-7
CAWSVGPVTSYEQYF,TRBV30,TRBJ2-7
CASSEITGHEQYF,TRBV10-2,TRBJ2-7
CSALFMETQYF,TRBV20-1,TRBJ2-5
CASSLEAGLPYEQYF,TRBV7-9,TRBJ2-7
CASSEGVVGVEKLFF,TRBV10-2,TRBJ1-4
CASSPGTTDEQYF,TRBV13,TRBJ2-7
CASSEGLTYTDTQYF,TRBV7-9,TRBJ2-3
CASSVGGAHYEQYF,TRBV9,TRBJ2-7